This entry features one T cell receptor beta chain sequence. Other DNA sequences in this specimen translate into the identical CDR3. Germline loops: CDR1 MNHEY, CDR2 SMNVEV (reference sequence). There are 13 residues in the CDR3. The V gene lost 6 bases and the J gene lost 2 bases, with 11 bases spanning the gap. Libraries were prepared by immunoSEQ multiplex PCR; TCRdb keeps only in-frame clonotypes and omits some of them. The table has roughly 93,000 clones, 80% to 95% seen once. The data are from a study of T cell changes during pregnancy in multiple sclerosis. This sequence originates from a female donor in good health, enrolled as a control in a pregnancy study. The chain recombines TRBV27 with TRBJ2-7; a possible D gene is TRBD2 (5 bases). Here the sequenced sample was peripheral blood, taken in the first trimester of pregnancy. The CDR3 reads CASSLTGAYEQYF. For the CDR3, the DNA is TGTGCCAGCAGCTTAACCGGGGCCTACGAGCAGTACTTC.